The 27 T cell receptor beta chains in this list originate from one sample, sequenced in a study of T cell clonality in common variable immunodeficiency. Overall study findings and caveats: Fewer deletions and N-nucleotide insertions were reportedly seen in common variable immunodeficiency TCR beta sequences.

The repertoire was sequenced with immunoSEQ multiplex PCR; TCRdb's copy has only in-frame clones and lacks some. The table lists 26,000 or so clones, with no singletons. These receptors are not linked to any known antigen. The sample taken for sequencing was peripheral blood mononuclear cells. These receptors came from a human donor with common variable immunodeficiency.

This clone was counted a few times. The CDR3 is cut off 3 residues early in the read; its end comes from the germline J gene. The V and J genes are TRBV19 and TRBJ2-5, with 7 nucleotides matching TRBD2. The J segment lost 5 bases and the V segment lost 1 base, leaving 7 bases of the junction unmatched. Germline V gene lookup returns CDR1 LNHDA and CDR2 SQIVND (reference sequence). This CDR3 is built from 15 residues. This CDR3 is CASSIGAGAFETQYF. CDR3 DNA, as far as it was read: TGTGCCAGTAGTATAGGCGCGGGAGCCTTTGAGACC.

Notes on this clone: The CDR3 end lies 3 residues beyond the end of the read and is filled in from the germline J gene. This chain uses TRBV6-2 or TRBV6-3 with TRBJ2-3, with unresolved D. There are 17 residues in the CDR3. CDR1 is MNHEY and CDR2 is SVGEGT in the germline V gene. Trimming left V 4 bases short and J 0 bases short, with 17 bases between. CDR3 loop: CASSFPPRRSSTDTQYF. The CDR3 DNA, read in part, is TGTGCCAGCAGTTTTCCCCCTCGGCGGTCTAGCACAGATACG.

This clone occurred many times. The read finishes 3 residues shy of the CDR3 end, and the germline J gene is used to complete it. The rearrangement links TRBV5-1 to TRBJ2-5; 11 bases fit TRBD1. CDR1 SGHRS and CDR2 YFSETQ come from the germline V gene. Trimming at V came to 6 bases and at J to 4 bases, leaving 8 bases not matched to a gene. The CDR3 runs to 15 residues. The DNA read from the CDR3 is TGCGCCAGCAAAACCTCCGGGACAGGGGGAGAGACC. It encodes CASKTSGTGGET. The complete CDR3 sequence is CASKTSGTGGETQYF. Variable domain in full (rest from reference TRBV5-1 and TRBJ2-5): KAGVTQTPRYLIKTRGQQVTLSCSPISGHRSVSWYQQTPGQGLQFLFEYFSETQRNKGNFPGRFSGRQFSNSRSEMNVSTLELGDSALYLCASKTSGTGGETQYFGPGTRLLVL.

This clone occurred a few times. The read terminates 3 residues ahead of where the CDR3 ends, so the germline J gene completes it. The V and J genes are TRBV7-3 and TRBJ2-2; 9 nucleotides line up with TRBD1. The V gene end was trimmed by 3 bases and the J gene end by 5 bases; junction bases not matched to a gene: 13. This CDR3 region has 18 residues. From germline, CDR1 is SGHTA and CDR2 FQGTGA. The sequenced CDR3 bases are TGTGCCAGCAGCTTCCCCCCCGGACAGGGGTCGGGGACCGGGGAG. Amino acid sequence: CASSFPPGQGSGTGE. The entire CDR3 sequence reads CASSFPPGQGSGTGELFF.

This clone was observed a handful of times. Sequencing ends 3 residues short of the CDR3 end; the germline J gene provides the rest. The chain combines TRBV20-1 with TRBJ1-2, with TRBD1 matching 9 bases. From germline, CDR1 is DFQATT and CDR2 SNEGSKA (reference sequence). The trim removed 6 bases at V and 7 bases at J, leaving 9 bases unmatched. This CDR3 spans 13 amino acids. CDR3: CSAKVQGAGGYTF. The sequenced part of the CDR3 DNA is TGCAGTGCGAAAGTACAGGGGGCGGGTGGC.

In this sample, this clone turned up a few times. The read halts 3 residues ahead of the CDR3 end, with the missing end drawn from the germline J gene. The chain couples TRBV18 to TRBJ2-7; possibly TRBD1 for D (5 bases). There are 13 residues in the CDR3. Germline V gene lookup returns CDR1 KGHSH and CDR2 LQKENI. The CDR3 spells CSCTPNGAYEQYF. Incomplete CDR3 DNA: TGTTCCTGCACACCAAATGGGGCATACGAG.

The sample holds a few counts of this clone. The read comes to an end 3 residues before the CDR3 does, leaving the germline J gene to fill in the end. The V and J genes are TRBV6-1 and TRBJ1-6; D possibly corresponds to TRBD1 (6 bases). The CDR3 is 15 residues long. Germline V gene data show CDR1 as MNHNS and CDR2 as SASEGT. V lost 6 bases and J lost 6, with 15 bases in between. The part of the CDR3 DNA that was read is TGTGCCAGCAGGGAAACGACAGGATCTAATTCACCC. Protein: CASRETTGSNSP. The full CDR3 protein reads CASRETTGSNSPLHF.

This clone was counted ten times or more. The read halts 3 residues ahead of the CDR3 end, with the missing end drawn from the germline J gene. This sample includes further DNA sequences coding for the same CDR3. The chain combines TRBV29-1 with TRBJ2-5; a possible D gene is TRBD1 (6 bases). This CDR3 has 12 amino acids. Trimming removed 3 bases from V and 2 bases from J, with 7 bases in between. The V gene's germline CDR1 is SQVTM and CDR2 ANQGSEA. CDR3: CSVDRGQETQYF. CDR3 bases read: TGCAGCGTTGACAGGGGACAAGAGACC.

This clone was picked up many times. The CDR3 goes on 3 residues after the read ends, and that part is filled in from the germline J gene. The V and J genes are TRBV18 and TRBJ2-2, with 7 bases matching TRBD1. Germline V CDR1 and CDR2: KGHSH, LQKENI. This CDR3 region has 17 residues. Losses at the gene ends were 3 bases for V and 4 bases for J; bases not matched to a gene: 11. This chain's CDR3 is CASSPTPGQSLTGELFF. The sequenced part of the CDR3 DNA is TGTGCCAGCTCACCGACCCCGGGACAGTCTCTCACCGGGGAG.

Comments on this clone: The junction shows a germline mismatch at one end, possibly a read error. The read stops 3 residues short of the end of the CDR3; the missing end is completed from the germline J gene. Other DNA variants within this sample encode the same CDR3. The V gene is TRBV18, the J gene TRBJ2-7; tentative D call: TRBD1 (5 bases). The CDR3 is 13 residues long. Germline-derived CDR1 and CDR2 are KGHSH and LQKENI. The CDR3 loop is CSSSPNGAYEQYF. The CDR3 DNA, read in part, is TGTTCCAGCTCGCCAAATGGGGCATACGAG.

This clone turned up a few times. The read is 3 residues too short to cover the CDR3 end, so that end is filled in from the germline J gene. The J gene is TRBJ1-3, the V gene TRBV19; no clear D. There are 15 residues in the CDR3. Trimming removed 3 bases at V and 1 base at J, with 10 bases between. Germline CDR1 and CDR2: LNHDA and SQIVND (reference sequence). The DNA read from the CDR3 is TGTGCCAGTAGTATGGCAGGCGCATCTGGAAACACC. Its translation: CASSMAGASGNT. In full, the CDR3 reads CASSMAGASGNTIYF.

This clone was seen many times. CDR3 protein: CASSFDRSHGYTF. The CDR3 DNA, read in part, is TGTGCCAGCAGCTTTGACAGGTCCCATGGC. The chain joins TRBV7-6 to TRBJ1-2, with D perhaps matching TRBD1 (6 bases). Read data end 3 residues before the CDR3 end; the end is taken from the germline J gene. V was clipped by 3 bases and J by 6 bases, with 11 bases between them. Germline loops: CDR1 SGHVS, CDR2 FNYEAQ. The CDR3 length is 13 residues.

Worth noting for this clone: The CDR3 goes on 3 residues after the read ends, and that part is filled in from the germline J gene. The gene calls are TRBV6-1 and TRBJ1-5, with TRBD1 as a possible D gene (6 bases). The CDR3 extends over 16 amino acids. V gave up 0 bases and J gave up 4 bases, with 13 bases separating them. CDR1 and CDR2 (germline): MNHNS, SASEGT. Here the CDR3 reads CASSEARRTGNQPQHF. The CDR3 DNA, read in part, is TGTGCCAGCAGTGAAGCGAGGCGAACAGGGAATCAGCCC.

At least ten counts were recorded for this clone. The CDR3 end is not reached by the read, which stops 3 residues before it; the germline J gene fills it in. The genes are TRBV20-1 and TRBJ2-1, with TRBD2 as a possible D gene (7 bases). The CDR3 extends over 14 amino acids. Per germline, CDR1 DFQATT and CDR2 SNEGSKA (reference sequence). Trimming pared 4 bases from V and 9 bases from J, leaving 19 bases between. CDR3 loop: CSANQRGGLSEQFF. The sequenced part of the CDR3 DNA is TGCAGTGCTAATCAAAGGGGGGGCCTTAGTGAG.

Many counts were recorded for this clone. The read finishes 3 residues shy of the CDR3 end, and the germline J gene is used to complete it. This sample also contains other DNA sequences that code for the same CDR3. The rearrangement links TRBV18 to TRBJ2-5; D not certain. The germline CDR1 and CDR2 sequences are KGHSH and LQKENI. Trimming took off 2 bases at V and 1 base at J, with 5 bases between the two ends. This CDR3 has 13 amino acids. This CDR3 reads CASSPGGQETQYF. The DNA read from the CDR3 is TGTGCCAGCTCACCAGGCGGCCAAGAGACC.

This clone came up many times. From the germline J gene comes the end of the CDR3, since the read stops 3 residues before it. The V and J genes are TRBV5-1 and TRBJ1-1; 9 positions match TRBD1. Germline lookup yields CDR1 SGHRS and CDR2 YFSETQ. V was clipped by 2 bases and J by 0 bases; unmatched bases: 5. The CDR3 sequence is 16 residues long. The CDR3 spells CASSFGQGLMNTEAFF. The part of the CDR3 DNA that was read is TGCGCCAGCAGCTTCGGACAGGGGTTGATGAACACTGAA. Full variable domain (missing parts from reference TRBV5-1 and TRBJ1-1): KAGVTQTPRYLIKTRGQQVTLSCSPISGHRSVSWYQQTPGQGLQFLFEYFSETQRNKGNFPGRFSGRQFSNSRSEMNVSTLELGDSALYLCASSFGQGLMNTEAFFGQGTRLTVV.

This clone has ten or more counts. The CDR3 reads CASSRAGGRGTQYF. The DNA read from the CDR3 is TGTGCCAGCTCACGAGCAGGGGGTCGCGGGACC. This rearrangement joins TRBV18 to TRBJ2-5; 7 nucleotides align to TRBD1. The sequence runs out 3 residues before the end of the CDR3; the remainder is reconstructed from the germline J gene. The CDR3 spans 14 residues. V shed 4 bases, J shed 7 bases, and the junction held 9 bases outside the gene matches. Germline V lookup: CDR1 KGHSH, CDR2 LQKENI.

As for this clone: The sequence runs out 3 residues before the end of the CDR3; the remainder is reconstructed from the germline J gene. The chain has TRBV2 and TRBJ1-3; unclear D gene. The CDR3 contains 14 residues. Trimming took off 0 bases at V and 7 bases at J, with 10 bases between the two ends. Germline V gene data show CDR1 as SNHLY and CDR2 as FYNNEI. CDR3: CASSEAGLGNTIYF. CDR3 bases read: TGTGCCAGCAGTGAAGCCGGCCTCGGGAACACC.

This clone was counted many times. Sequencing ends 3 residues short of the CDR3 end; the germline J gene provides the rest. The chain combines TRBV29-1 with TRBJ2-5; D unresolved. Between the trimmed V and J ends, which lost 3 bases and 5 bases, there was a span of 10 bases. Germline V CDR1 and CDR2: SQVTM, ANQGSEA. The CDR3 sequence is 12 residues long. CDR3 bases read: TGCAGCGTTGAGGCCGGGTTGGAGACC. Translated, it gives CSVEAGLET. The CDR3 in full is CSVEAGLETQYF.

This clone was observed many times. From the germline J gene comes the end of the CDR3, since the read stops 3 residues before it. This chain joins TRBV18 and TRBJ2-5, with TRBD2 as a possible D gene (7 bases). V was clipped by 6 bases and J by 5 bases, with 22 bases between them. CDR1 is KGHSH, CDR2 LQKENI, per germline. The CDR3 has 16 amino acids. Here the CDR3 reads CASSPWAGADRETQYF. CDR3 bases read: TGTGCCAGCTCCCCCTGGGCGGGGGCGGATCGGGAGACC.

For this clone: The observed sequence ends 3 residues before the CDR3 terminus, with the missing tail filled in from the germline J gene. J is TRBJ1-2 and V is TRBV5-6; tentatively, D is TRBD1 (5 bases). This CDR3 comprises 14 residues. V dropped 1 base and J dropped 4 bases, with 11 bases sitting between them. Germline loops: CDR1 SGHDT, CDR2 YYEEEE. CDR3 residues: CASSLFQGVYGYTF. Incomplete CDR3 DNA: TGTGCCAGCAGCTTGTTTCAGGGCGTCTATGGC.

This clone came up a few times. Read data end 3 residues before the CDR3 end; the end is taken from the germline J gene. The chain links TRBV6-2 or TRBV6-3 to TRBJ2-7, with D perhaps matching TRBD1 (6 bases). Germline CDR1 and CDR2: MNHEY and SVGEGT. V lost 1 base and J 3 bases, leaving 10 bases between the germline ends. The CDR3 extends over 14 amino acids. Partial CDR3 DNA: TGTGCCAGCAGTTACTGGGGACAAAACTACGAG. Its protein product is CASSYWGQNYE. The full CDR3 is CASSYWGQNYEQYF.

This clone occurred a few times. One end of the junction fails to match germline, which may point to a read error. Sequencing ends 3 residues short of the CDR3 end; the germline J gene provides the rest. This rearrangement joins TRBV20-1 to TRBJ1-2; a weak D match, TRBD1 (6 bases). The CDR3 contains 14 residues. The germline V gene encodes CDR1 DFQATT and CDR2 SNEGSKA (reference sequence). CDR3 protein: CSASRTETKYGYTF. Partial CDR3 DNA: TGCAGTGCGTCTCGGACAGAAACTAAATATGGC.

A note on this clone: Coverage ceases 3 residues before the CDR3 finishes, and the germline J gene fills in the end. This rearrangement joins TRBV7-8 to TRBJ2-7; D is possibly TRBD2 (5 bases). V was trimmed by 4 bases and J by 3 bases, leaving 13 bases between them. Per the germline V gene, CDR1 is SGHVS and CDR2 is FQNEAQ. The CDR3 length is 14 residues. The sequenced CDR3 bases are TGTGCCAGCAGCTCCTACAGCGGAAACTACGAG. This gives the protein CASSSYSGNYE. The entire CDR3 protein is CASSSYSGNYEQYF.

With regard to this clone: The sequence runs out 3 residues before the end of the CDR3; the remainder is reconstructed from the germline J gene. The gene calls are TRBV5-1 and TRBJ1-6, with a possible D match to TRBD1 (5 bases). This CDR3 region has 14 residues. Trimming took off 4 bases at V and 6 bases at J, with 11 bases between the two ends. Germline V gives CDR1 SGHRS, CDR2 YFSETQ. The CDR3 loop is CASSLRQGNSPLHF. Partial CDR3 DNA: TGCGCCAGCAGCCTTCGCCAGGGTAATTCACCC.

A remark on this clone: The sequenced fragment ends 3 residues before the CDR3 boundary, so the rest is inferred from the germline J gene. The chain carries TRBV7-9 and TRBJ1-6, with unresolved D. CDR3 length equals 15 residues. Germline V gives CDR1 SEHNR, CDR2 FQNEAQ (reference sequence). V dropped 4 bases and J dropped 0 bases, with 7 bases sitting between them. The sequenced part of the CDR3 DNA is TGTGCCAGCAGCTCGGGGAGCTCCTATAATTCACCC. This sequence encodes CASSSGSSYNSP. The CDR3 in full is CASSSGSSYNSPLHF. The whole variable domain, filled in from reference TRBV7-9 and TRBJ1-6, reads DTGVSQNPRHKITKRGQNVTFRCDPISEHNRLYWYRQTLGQGPEFLTYFQNEAQLEKSRLLSDRFSAERPKGSFSTLEIQRTEQGDSAMYLCASSSGSSYNSPLHFGNGTRLTVT.

This clone was observed at least ten times. The missing CDR3 end, 3 residues past where the read stops, is filled in from the germline J gene. This rearrangement joins TRBV7-2 to TRBJ2-7, with 11 bases fitting TRBD2. Germline CDR1 reads SGHTA; CDR2 reads FQGNSA. This CDR3 has 15 amino acids. V lost 3 bases to trimming and J lost 0 bases; unmatched junction nucleotides: 1. The part of the CDR3 DNA that was read is TGTGCCAGCAGCTTCACTAGCGGGGGCTCCTACGAG. Amino acid sequence: CASSFTSGGSYE. From start to end, the CDR3 is CASSFTSGGSYEQYF.